This entry features one T cell receptor beta chain sequence. In the original analysis: How many nucleated cells were present was estimated from reference gene primer amplification. Data came from immunoSEQ multiplex PCR; TCRdb stores just in-frame clones and leaves some out. V, J and clone size derive from that table, while D and trimming were established from the DNA sequence. The sample lists approximately 90,000 clones, 86% occurring once. This specimen belongs to a study of blood T cell repertoires in COVID-19. In the study overall: Spain, Italy and the United States supplied samples that represented acute and convalescent COVID-19. T cells, B-cell-depleted T cells, or PBMCs provided the cDNA or gDNA that served as material.

There are 16 residues in the CDR3. The germline CDR1 and CDR2 sequences are SGDLS and YYNGEE. Trimming took off 3 bases at V and 6 bases at J, with 16 bases between the two ends. The sequenced sample consisted of peripheral blood. The TCR sequence derives from an elderly woman with acute or convalescent COVID-19. The chain is built from TRBV9 and TRBJ1-6; perhaps TRBD1 as D (5 bases). The CDR3 nucleotides are TGTGCCAGCAGCGATCAGAGGAGGGGTGGTAATTCACCCCTCCACTTT. It is translated as CASSDQRRGGNSPLHF.